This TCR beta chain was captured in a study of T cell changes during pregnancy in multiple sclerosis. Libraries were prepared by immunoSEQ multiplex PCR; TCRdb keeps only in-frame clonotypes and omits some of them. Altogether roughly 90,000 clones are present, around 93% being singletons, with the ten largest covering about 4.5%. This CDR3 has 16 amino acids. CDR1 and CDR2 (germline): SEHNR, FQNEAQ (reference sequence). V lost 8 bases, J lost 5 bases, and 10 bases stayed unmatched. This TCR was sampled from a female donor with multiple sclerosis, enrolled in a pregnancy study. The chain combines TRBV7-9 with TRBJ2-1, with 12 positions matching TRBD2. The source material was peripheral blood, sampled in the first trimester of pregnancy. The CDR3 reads CASSASGGAGDNEQFF. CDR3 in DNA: TGTGCCAGCTCGGCTAGCGGGGGGGCCGGGGACAATGAGCAGTTCTTC.